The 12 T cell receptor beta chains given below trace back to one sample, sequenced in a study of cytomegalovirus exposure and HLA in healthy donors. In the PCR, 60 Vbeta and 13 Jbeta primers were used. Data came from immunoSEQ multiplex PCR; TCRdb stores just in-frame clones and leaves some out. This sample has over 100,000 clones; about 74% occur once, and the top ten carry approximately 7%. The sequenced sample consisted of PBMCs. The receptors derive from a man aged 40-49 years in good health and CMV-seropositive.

CDR3 bases: TGTGCCAGCCGCGACAGGGGGCTTGAAAAACTGTTTTTT. The encoded protein is CASRDRGLEKLFF. The chain combines TRBV27 with TRBJ1-4; TRBD1 aligns across 10 bases. The CDR3 contains 13 residues. Germline-derived CDR1 and CDR2 are MNHEY and SMNVEV (reference sequence). J gave up 7 bases and V 8 bases, and 4 bases lay outside the gene matches.

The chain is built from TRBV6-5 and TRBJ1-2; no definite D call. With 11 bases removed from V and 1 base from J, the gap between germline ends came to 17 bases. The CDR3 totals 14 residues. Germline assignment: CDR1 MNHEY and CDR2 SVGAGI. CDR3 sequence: CAAGEGTLNYGYTF. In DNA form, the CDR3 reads TGTGCCGCTGGGGAGGGTACCCTTAACTATGGCTACACCTTC.

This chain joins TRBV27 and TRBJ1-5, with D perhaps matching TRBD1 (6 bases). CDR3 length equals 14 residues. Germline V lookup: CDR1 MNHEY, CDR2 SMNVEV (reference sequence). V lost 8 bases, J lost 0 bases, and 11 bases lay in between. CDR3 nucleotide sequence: TGTGCCAGCGCTGCAGGGGCTAGCAATCAGCCCCAGCATTTT. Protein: CASAAGASNQPQHF.

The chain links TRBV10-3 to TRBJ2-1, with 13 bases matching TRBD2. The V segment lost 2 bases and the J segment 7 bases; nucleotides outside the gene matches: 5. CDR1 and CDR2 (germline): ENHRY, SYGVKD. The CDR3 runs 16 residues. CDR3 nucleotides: TGTGCCATCAGTGAGACGTGGACTAGCGGGAGTAATGAGCAGTTCTTC. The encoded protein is CAISETWTSGSNEQFF.

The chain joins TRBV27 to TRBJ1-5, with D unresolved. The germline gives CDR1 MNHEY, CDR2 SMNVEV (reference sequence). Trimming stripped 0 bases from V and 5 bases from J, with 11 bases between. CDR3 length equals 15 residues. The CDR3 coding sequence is TGTGCCAGCAGTTTATCCCAAGGTCGGGATCAGCCCCAGCATTTT. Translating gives CASSLSQGRDQPQHF.

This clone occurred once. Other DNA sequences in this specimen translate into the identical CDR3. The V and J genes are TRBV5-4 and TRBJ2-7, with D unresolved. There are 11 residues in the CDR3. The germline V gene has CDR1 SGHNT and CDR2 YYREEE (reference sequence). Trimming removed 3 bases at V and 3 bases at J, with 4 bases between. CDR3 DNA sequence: TGTGCCAGCAGCTCCTACTACGAGCAGTACTTC. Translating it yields CASSSYYEQYF.

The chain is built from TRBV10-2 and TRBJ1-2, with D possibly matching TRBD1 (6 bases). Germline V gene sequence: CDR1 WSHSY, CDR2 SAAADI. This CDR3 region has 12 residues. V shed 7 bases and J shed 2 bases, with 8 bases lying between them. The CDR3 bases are TGCGCCAGCACGACAGGAAACTATGGCTACACCTTC. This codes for CASTTGNYGYTF.

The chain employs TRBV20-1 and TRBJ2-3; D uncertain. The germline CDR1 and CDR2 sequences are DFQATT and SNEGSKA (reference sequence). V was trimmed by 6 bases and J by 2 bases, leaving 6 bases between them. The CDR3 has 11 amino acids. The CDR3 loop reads CSAQITDTQYF. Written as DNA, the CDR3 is TGCAGTGCACAAATCACAGATACGCAGTATTTT.

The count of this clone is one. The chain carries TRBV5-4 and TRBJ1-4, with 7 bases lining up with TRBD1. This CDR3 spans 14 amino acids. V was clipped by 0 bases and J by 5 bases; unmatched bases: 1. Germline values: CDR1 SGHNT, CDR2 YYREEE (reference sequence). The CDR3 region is CASSLGGQNEKLFF. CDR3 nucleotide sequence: TGTGCCAGCAGCTTGGGGGGACAGAATGAAAAACTGTTTTTT.

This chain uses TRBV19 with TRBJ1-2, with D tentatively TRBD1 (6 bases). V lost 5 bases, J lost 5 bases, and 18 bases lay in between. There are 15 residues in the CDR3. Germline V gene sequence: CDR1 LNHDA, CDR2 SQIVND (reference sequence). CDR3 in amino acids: CASSADRTSFYGYTF. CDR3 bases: TGTGCCAGTAGTGCTGACAGGACGTCTTTTTATGGCTACACCTTC.

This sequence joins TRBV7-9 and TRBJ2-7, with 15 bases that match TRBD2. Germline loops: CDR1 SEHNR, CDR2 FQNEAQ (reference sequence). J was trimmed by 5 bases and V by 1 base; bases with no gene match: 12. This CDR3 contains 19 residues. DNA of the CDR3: TGTGCCAGCAGCTTAGTTGGCGGGACTAGCGGGAGGCCGCCCCACGAGCAGTACTTC. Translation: CASSLVGGTSGRPPHEQYF.

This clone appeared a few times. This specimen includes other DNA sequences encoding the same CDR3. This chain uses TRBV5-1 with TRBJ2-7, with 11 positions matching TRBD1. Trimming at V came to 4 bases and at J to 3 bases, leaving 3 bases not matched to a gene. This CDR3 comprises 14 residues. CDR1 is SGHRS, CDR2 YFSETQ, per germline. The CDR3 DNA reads TGCGCCAGCAGCCCGGGACAGGGGGTCTACGAGCAGTACTTC. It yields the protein CASSPGQGVYEQYF.